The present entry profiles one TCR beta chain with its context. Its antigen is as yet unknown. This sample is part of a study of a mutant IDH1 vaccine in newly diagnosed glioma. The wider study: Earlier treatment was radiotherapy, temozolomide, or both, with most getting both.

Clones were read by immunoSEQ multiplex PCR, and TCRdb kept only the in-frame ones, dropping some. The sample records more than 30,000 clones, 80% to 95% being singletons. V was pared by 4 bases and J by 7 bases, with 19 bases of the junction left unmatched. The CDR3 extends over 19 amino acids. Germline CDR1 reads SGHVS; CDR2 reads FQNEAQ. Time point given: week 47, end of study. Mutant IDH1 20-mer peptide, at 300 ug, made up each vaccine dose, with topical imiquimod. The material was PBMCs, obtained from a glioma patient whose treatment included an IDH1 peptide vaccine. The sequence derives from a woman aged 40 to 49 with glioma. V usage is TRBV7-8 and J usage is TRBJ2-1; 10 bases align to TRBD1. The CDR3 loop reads CASSSRDRGMSGRTNEQFF. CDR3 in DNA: TGTGCCAGCAGCTCCCGGGACAGGGGAATGAGCGGGAGAACGAATGAGCAGTTCTTC.